This TCR beta chain was profiled in a study of vaccination and CD4 T cells after COVID-19. CDR1 and CDR2 (germline): DFQATT, SNEGSKA (reference sequence). The CDR3 consists of 14 residues. Notes on this clonotype: Its target is not known. One end of the junction varies from germline; a read error may be responsible.

The Oncomine TCR Beta short-read assay was applied to DNA of cultured CD4+ T cells. Via MiXCR, TCRdb re-called the PCR reads, giving one row per CDR3 protein. The sample lists around 26,000 distinct CDR3 sequences, 40% to 45% occurring once. Regarding time point: late sampling 161 to 241 days after vaccination in three convalescent patients. The sample's treatment: roughly ten-day PBMC culture with coronavirus spike peptide pools or control peptides (ViraFEST assay). The TCR comes from a human donor who had recovered from COVID-19. The starting material was CD4+ T cells from blood, cultured in vitro, obtained about 7 months after SARS-CoV-2 vaccination. V usage is TRBV20-1 and J usage is TRBJ2-5; no reliable D call. The CDR3 DNA is TGCAGTGCTAGTCTCGCCAGTCATGAAGAGACCCAGTGCTTC. It is translated as CSASLASHEETQCF.